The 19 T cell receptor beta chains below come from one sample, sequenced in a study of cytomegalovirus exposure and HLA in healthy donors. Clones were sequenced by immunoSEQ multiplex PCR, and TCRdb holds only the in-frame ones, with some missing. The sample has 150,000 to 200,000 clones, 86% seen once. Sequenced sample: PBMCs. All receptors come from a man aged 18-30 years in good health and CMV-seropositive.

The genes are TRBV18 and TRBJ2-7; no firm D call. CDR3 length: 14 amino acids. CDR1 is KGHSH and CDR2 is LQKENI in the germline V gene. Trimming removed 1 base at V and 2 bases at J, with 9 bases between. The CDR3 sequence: CASSPLPDTYEQYF. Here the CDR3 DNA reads TGTGCCAGCTCACCACTTCCAGACACCTACGAGCAGTACTTC.

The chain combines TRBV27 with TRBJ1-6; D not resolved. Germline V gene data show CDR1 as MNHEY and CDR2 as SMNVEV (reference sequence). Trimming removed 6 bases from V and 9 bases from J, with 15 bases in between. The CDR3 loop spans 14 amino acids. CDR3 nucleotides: TGTGCCAGCAGATCCTTAGAGGGATTTTCACCCCTCCACTTT. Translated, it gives CASRSLEGFSPLHF.

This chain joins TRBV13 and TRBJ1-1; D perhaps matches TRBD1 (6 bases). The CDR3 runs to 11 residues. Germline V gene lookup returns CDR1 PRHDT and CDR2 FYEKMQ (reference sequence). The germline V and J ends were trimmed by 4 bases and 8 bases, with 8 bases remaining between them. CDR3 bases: TGTGCCAGCAGCTCTACAGGGGAAGCTTTCTTT. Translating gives CASSSTGEAFF. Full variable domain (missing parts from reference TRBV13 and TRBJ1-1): AAGVIQSPRHLIKEKRETATLKCYPIPRHDTVYWYQQGPGQDPQFLISFYEKMQSDKGSIPDRFSAQQFSDYHSELNMSSLELGDSALYFCASSSTGEAFFGQGTRLTVV.

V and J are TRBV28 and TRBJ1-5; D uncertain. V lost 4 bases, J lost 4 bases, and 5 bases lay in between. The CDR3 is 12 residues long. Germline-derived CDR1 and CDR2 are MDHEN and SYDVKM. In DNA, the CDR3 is TGTGCCAGCAGTTCCGAGAATCAGCCCCAGCATTTT. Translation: CASSSENQPQHF.

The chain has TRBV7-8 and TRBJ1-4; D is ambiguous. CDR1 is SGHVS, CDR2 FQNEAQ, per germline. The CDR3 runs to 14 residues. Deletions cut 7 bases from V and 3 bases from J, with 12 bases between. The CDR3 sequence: CASTLGLANEKLFF. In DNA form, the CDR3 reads TGTGCCAGCACTCTTGGACTTGCTAATGAAAAACTGTTTTTT. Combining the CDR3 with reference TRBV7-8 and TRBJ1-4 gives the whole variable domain GAGVSQSPRYKVAKRGQDVALRCDPISGHVSLFWYQQALGQGPEFLTYFQNEAQLDKSGLPSDRFFAERPEGSVSTLKIQRTQQEDSAVYLCASTLGLANEKLFFGSGTQLSVL.

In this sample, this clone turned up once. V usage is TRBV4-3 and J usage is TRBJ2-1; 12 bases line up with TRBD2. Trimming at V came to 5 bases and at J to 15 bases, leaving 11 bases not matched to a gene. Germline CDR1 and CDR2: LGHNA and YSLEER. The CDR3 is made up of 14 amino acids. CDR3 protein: CASSTRLAGERVFF. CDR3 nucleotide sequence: TGCGCCAGCAGCACACGACTAGCGGGGGAGCGGGTGTTCTTC.

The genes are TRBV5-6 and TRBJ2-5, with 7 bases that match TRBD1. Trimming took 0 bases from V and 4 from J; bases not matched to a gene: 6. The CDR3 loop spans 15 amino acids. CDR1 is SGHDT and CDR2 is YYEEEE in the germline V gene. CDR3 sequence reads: CASSLGQGGGETQYF. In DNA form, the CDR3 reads TGTGCCAGCAGCTTGGGACAGGGTGGGGGAGAGACCCAGTACTTC.

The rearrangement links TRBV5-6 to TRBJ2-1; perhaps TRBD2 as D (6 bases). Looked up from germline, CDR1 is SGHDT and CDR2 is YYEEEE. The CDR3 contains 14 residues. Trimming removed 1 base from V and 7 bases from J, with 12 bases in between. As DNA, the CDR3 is TGTGCCAGCAGCTTGACCGGGACTCTGAATGAGCAGTTCTTC. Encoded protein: CASSLTGTLNEQFF.

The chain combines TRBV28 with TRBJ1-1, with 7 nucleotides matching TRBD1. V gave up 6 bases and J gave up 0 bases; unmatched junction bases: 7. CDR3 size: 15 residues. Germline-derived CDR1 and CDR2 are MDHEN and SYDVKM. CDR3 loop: CASSRQGFMNTEAFF. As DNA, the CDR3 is TGTGCCAGCAGCCGACAGGGCTTCATGAACACTGAAGCTTTCTTT.

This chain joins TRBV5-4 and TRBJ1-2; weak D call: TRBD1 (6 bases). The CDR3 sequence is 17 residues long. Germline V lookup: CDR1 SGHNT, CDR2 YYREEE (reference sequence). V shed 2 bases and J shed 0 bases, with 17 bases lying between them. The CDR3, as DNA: TGTGCCAGCAGCTTTTACGGAGGGGGGGCTTCTAACTATGGCTACACCTTC. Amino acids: CASSFYGGGASNYGYTF. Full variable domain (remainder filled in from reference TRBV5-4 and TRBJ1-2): ETGVTQSPTHLIKTRGQQVTLRCSSQSGHNTVSWYQQALGQGPQFIFQYYREEENGRGNFPPRFSGLQFPNYSSELNVNALELDDSALYLCASSFYGGGASNYGYTFGSGTRLTVV.

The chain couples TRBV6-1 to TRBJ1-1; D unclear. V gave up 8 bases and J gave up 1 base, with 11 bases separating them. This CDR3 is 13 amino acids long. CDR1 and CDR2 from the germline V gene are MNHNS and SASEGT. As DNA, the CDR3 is TGTGCCAGCGCGTCAGCGGGGAACACTGAAGCTTTCTTT. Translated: CASASAGNTEAFF.

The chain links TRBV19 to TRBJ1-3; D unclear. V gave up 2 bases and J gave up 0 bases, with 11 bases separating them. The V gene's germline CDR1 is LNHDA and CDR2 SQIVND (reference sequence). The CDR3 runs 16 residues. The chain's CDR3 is CASSILAAASGNTIYF. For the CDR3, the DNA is TGTGCCAGTAGTATATTGGCTGCGGCCTCTGGAAACACCATATATTTT.

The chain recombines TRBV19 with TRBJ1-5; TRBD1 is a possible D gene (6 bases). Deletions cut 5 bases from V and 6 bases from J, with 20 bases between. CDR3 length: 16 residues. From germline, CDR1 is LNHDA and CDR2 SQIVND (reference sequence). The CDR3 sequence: CASSPSRGPGRQPQHF. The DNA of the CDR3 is TGTGCCAGTAGTCCCTCCAGGGGTCCCGGGCGTCAGCCCCAGCATTTT. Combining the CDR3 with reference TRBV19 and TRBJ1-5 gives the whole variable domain DGGITQSPKYLFRKEGQNVTLSCEQNLNHDAMYWYRQDPGQGLRLIYYSQIVNDFQKGDIAEGYSVSREKKESFPLTVTSAQKNPTAFYLCASSPSRGPGRQPQHFGDGTRLSIL.

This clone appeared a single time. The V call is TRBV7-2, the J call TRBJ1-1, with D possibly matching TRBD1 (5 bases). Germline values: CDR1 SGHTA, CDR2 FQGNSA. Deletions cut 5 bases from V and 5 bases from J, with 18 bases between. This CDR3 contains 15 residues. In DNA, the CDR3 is TGTGCCAGCAGCCCTAAAGGGGAGGGAACGACTGAAGCTTTCTTT. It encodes CASSPKGEGTTEAFF.

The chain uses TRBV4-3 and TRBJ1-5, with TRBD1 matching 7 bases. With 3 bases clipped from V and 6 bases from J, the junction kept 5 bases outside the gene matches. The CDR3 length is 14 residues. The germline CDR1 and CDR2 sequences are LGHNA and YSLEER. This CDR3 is CASSQNRGGQPQHF. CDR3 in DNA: TGCGCCAGCAGCCAGAACAGGGGAGGTCAGCCCCAGCATTTT.

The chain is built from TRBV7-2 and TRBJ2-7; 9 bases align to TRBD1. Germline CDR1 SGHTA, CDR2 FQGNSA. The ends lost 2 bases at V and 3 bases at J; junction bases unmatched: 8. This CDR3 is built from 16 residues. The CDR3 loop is CASSLRPPTGGYEQYF. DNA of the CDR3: TGTGCCAGCAGCTTACGGCCGCCGACAGGGGGCTACGAGCAGTACTTC.

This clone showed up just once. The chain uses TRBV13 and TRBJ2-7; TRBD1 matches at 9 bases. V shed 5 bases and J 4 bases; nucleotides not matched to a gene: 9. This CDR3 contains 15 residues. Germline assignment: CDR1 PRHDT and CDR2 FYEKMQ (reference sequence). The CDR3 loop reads CASSRPGQGSYEQYF. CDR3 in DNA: TGTGCCAGCAGCCGACCGGGACAGGGATCATACGAGCAGTACTTC.

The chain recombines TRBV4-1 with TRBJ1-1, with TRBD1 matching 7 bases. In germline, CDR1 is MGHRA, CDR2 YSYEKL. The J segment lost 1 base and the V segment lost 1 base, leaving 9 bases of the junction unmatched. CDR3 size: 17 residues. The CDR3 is CASSQAKWGTANTEAFF. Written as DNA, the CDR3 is TGCGCCAGCAGCCAAGCGAAATGGGGGACAGCGAACACTGAAGCTTTCTTT.

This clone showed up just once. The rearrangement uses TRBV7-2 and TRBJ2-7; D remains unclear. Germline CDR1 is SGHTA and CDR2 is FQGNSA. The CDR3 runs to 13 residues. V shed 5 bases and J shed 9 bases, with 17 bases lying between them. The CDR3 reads CASSDLTRSAQYF. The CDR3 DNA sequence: TGTGCCAGCAGCGACCTCACAAGGAGTGCGCAGTACTTC.